This T cell receptor beta chain was documented in a study of control samples from healthy donors and cancer patients. CDR1 MNHEY and CDR2 SMNVEV come from the germline V gene (reference sequence). There are 14 residues in the CDR3. V lost 7 bases and J 7 bases, leaving 19 bases between the germline ends. Generated by immunoSEQ multiplex PCR, the TCRdb table keeps only in-frame clones and is missing some. The sample has roughly 68,000 clones; 83% are singletons. The clonotype comes from a man in his sixties in good health. Specimen: blood. The gene calls are TRBV27 and TRBJ1-2; D perhaps matches TRBD1 (5 bases). The CDR3 nucleotides read TGTGCCAGCACGCCGAGCTTAACCGGGGGTGGCTACACCTTC. Amino acid sequence: CASTPSLTGGGYTF.